This T cell receptor (beta chain) originates from a study of molecular identifiers for immune sequencing clone quantification (dated by TCRdb to the late 2010s). Some background on the complete study: For a replicate experiment, RNA from roughly 18,000 or 92,000 naive CD8 T cells was divided into five aliquots, and four of the five aliquots were sequenced. This methods study used CD8 T cells to benchmark TCR RNA copy counting and molecular-identifier clustering-based TCR repertoire sequencing (MIDCIRS).

Libraries of naive CD8 T cells were built from about 21,000 to 970,000 sorted cells, with 10%, 30% or 50% of the purified RNA used. On a BD FACSAria II, naive CD8 T cells were FACS-sorted as CD8+CD4-CCR7+CD45RA+ and collected into RLT Plus buffer. Roughly nine TCR copies' worth of Jurkat RNA were spiked into about 20,000-1,100,000 naive CD8 T cell samples to test detection sensitivity. Enrichment of CD8 T cells was done with RosetteSep CD8+ T Cell Enrichment Cocktail plus Ficoll-Paque, and ACK red cell lysis came afterward. V was cut back by 9 bases and J by 6 bases, leaving a gap of 20 bases between them. There are 15 amino acids in the CDR3, from cysteine to phenylalanine inclusive. The CDR3 DNA has 45 bases and is translated from base 1. From a lookup of the germline V gene, CDR1 and CDR2 are SGHNT and YENEEA. Overall results and qualifications from the work: In CMV-specific effector cells, clones with more than 20 RNA copies accounted for over 97% of molecules, whereas in naive cells such clones accounted for under 1%. Highly expanded clone sizes could be underestimated if identical TCR molecules share a barcode. Modeling gave about 3 recovered TCR RNA copies per cell versus 7.5 to 10 by digital PCR, implying roughly 28% capture efficiency. Naive libraries contained spiked-in Jurkat TCR RNA (10 copies' worth), which is not part of the donor repertoire. When barcode sub-clustering was left out, chimeric consensus sequences inflated TCR diversity, with chimeras reaching as high as 47%. Spiked-in Jurkat TCR RNA equal to a single cell's worth was reported to be detectable even within 1,100,000 naive CD8 T cells.

Libraries were constructed by PCR. Instrument on record: Illumina HiSeq 4000. Bulk TCR libraries were prepared as previously described, using TCR primers listed in Table S5. Total RNA was purified with the Qiagen AllPrep DNA/RNA kit. Reads from multiple sequencing runs of the same library were pooled before analysis. Processing in the source paper ran as follows. Reads were retained only if their TCR constant sequence matched exactly, and those retained reads were trimmed to 150 nt and grouped according to their 12-nt molecular barcodes. Reads inside each barcode group were sub-clustered using a 15% Levenshtein threshold, and a quality-weighted consensus sequence was constructed for each RNA molecule. Non-functional sequences were filtered out, along with any lower-count sequence sitting one edit away from another sequence. Based on fitting two negative binomial distributions, any barcode sub-cluster with under 20% of the maximum read count was discarded. TCRdb itself trimmed the public reads at Q25 with fastp, ran MiXCR and retained productive beta chains. Every CDR3 protein is listed once, alongside the most common genes and DNA of its rows. TCRdb assigned the V and J calls; the authors' analysis was not used. The sample table shows around 65,000 distinct CDR3 sequences, and 15% to 20% are seen once. The top ten clones comprise about 1.5% of the sample.

Points on this clonotype: Its specific antigen is unknown. No base quality information exists; no much larger clone differs at one position.

The receptor's source is a human donor in good health. Some libraries in this study had Jurkat cell RNA spiked in. The specimen sequenced was naive CD8+ T cells from blood, with Jurkat cell RNA spiked in. Explained via the paper, the cell subset or site label denotes: FACS-sorted CD8+CD4-CCR7+CD45RA+ naive T cells. Here the chain combines TRBV11-3 and TRBJ2-2; TRBD1 is a weak D gene call, 6 bases matching. The CDR3 reads as follows: CASSRQDIYPGELFF. The DNA sequence reads TGTGCCAGTTCACGACAGGACATATACCCCGGGGAGCTGTTTTTT. Joined to the reference TRBV11-3 and TRBJ2-2 proteins, this CDR3 gives the full variable domain: EAGVVQSPRYKIIEKKQPVAFWCNPISGHNTLYWYLQNLGQGPELLIRYENEEAVDDSQLPKDRFSAERLKGVDSTLKIQPAELGDSAVYLCASSRQDIYPGELFFGEGSRLTVL.